A single T cell receptor beta chain is shown here with its context. The antigen remains undetermined. This sample is drawn from a study of cytomegalovirus exposure and HLA in healthy donors. Study-level information: The early release's HLA-typed donors yielded tens of millions of unique TCRs.

The primer mix had 60 Vbeta and 13 Jbeta primers. Sequencing used immunoSEQ multiplex PCR; TCRdb keeps in-frame clones, though not all of them. This sample has roughly 150,000 clones, with 80% found just once. The V segment lost 0 bases and the J segment 9 bases; nucleotides outside the gene matches: 10. The CDR3 totals 15 residues. CDR1 MNHNY and CDR2 SVGAGI come from the germline V gene (reference sequence). Study-level points and caveats: TCR beta V- and J-gene trimming, according to a later analysis, was linked to a missense DCLRE1C variant.

The rearrangement joins TRBV6-6 to TRBJ2-5, with TRBD2 matching 7 bases. The sequence was collected from a young man in good health and CMV-seronegative. Input material: PBMCs. The chain's CDR3 is CASSYSGLSQAAQYF. CDR3 DNA sequence: TGTGCCAGCAGTTACTCGGGACTATCCCAAGCGGCCCAGTACTTC.